This is a list of T cell receptor beta chains from one sample in a study of T cell repertoires in cytomegalovirus infection. TCRdb recomputed calls from the reads with MiXCR, one row per CDR3 protein. This sample has hundreds of thousands of distinct CDR3 sequences, with 24% found just once. The sequencing input was CD8+ T cells from PBMCs. Receptors were obtained from a human donor in good health (CMV status not recorded). Some clones in this sample may be carry-over from other donors' samples. The CDR3 runs from the conserved cysteine through the conserved F or W. D genes are given only for firm matches. Size is stated for part of the rows, as once, few or many counts, or as a class when the clone is expanded.

V gene	D gene	clone size	J gene	CDR3 protein	CDR3 DNA
TRBV29-1	.	few	TRBJ1-4	CSVRHRDVEEKLFF	TGCAGCGTTCGTCACCGGGATGTAGAGGAAAAACTGTTTTTT
TRBV6-2/TRBV6-3	TRBD2	few	TRBJ2-1	CASSYSGLAGEQFF	TGTGCCAGCAGTTACTCCGGACTAGCGGGTGAGCAGTTCTTC
TRBV6-6	TRBD1	.	TRBJ1-2	CASSPDRVGYTF	TGTGCCAGCAGTCCCGACAGGGTTGGCTACACCTTC
TRBV4-2	.	.	TRBJ2-2	CASSQGRGLRATGELFF	TGTGCCAGCAGCCAAGGGAGGGGCCTACGGGCCACCGGGGAGCTGTTTTTT
TRBV10-3	.	.	TRBJ2-2	CAISELNTGELFF	TGTGCCATCAGTGAGCTAAACACCGGGGAGCTGTTTTTT
TRBV7-8	.	many	TRBJ1-2	CASSLVQGLYGYTF	TGTGCCAGCAGCTTAGTACAGGGACTCTATGGCTACACCTTC
TRBV28	.	many	TRBJ1-2	CASSPGTDGYTF	TGTGCCAGCAGCCCCGGGACCGATGGCTACACCTTC
TRBV29-1	.	few	TRBJ2-1	CSVEGLLDEQFF	TGCAGCGTTGAAGGTCTGCTGGATGAGCAGTTCTTC
TRBV20-1	.	few	TRBJ2-1	CSARDLSLYNEQFF	TGCAGTGCTAGAGACCTCTCCCTCTACAATGAGCAGTTCTTC
TRBV6-2/TRBV6-3	.	.	TRBJ1-2	CASSSHRDGYTF	TGTGCCAGCAGTTCCCACAGGGATGGCTACACCTTC
TRBV7-2	.	many	TRBJ2-1	CASSLLDSVYNEQFF	TGTGCCAGCAGCTTACTGGACAGCGTCTACAATGAGCAGTTCTTC
TRBV12-5	.	.	TRBJ1-1	CASGLSEAEAFF	TGTGCTAGTGGCCTCAGTGAAGCTGAAGCTTTCTTT
TRBV14	TRBD2	.	TRBJ2-5	CASSPWTSYEETQYF	TGTGCCAGCAGCCCATGGACTAGTTATGAGGAGACCCAGTACTTC
TRBV12-3/TRBV12-4	.	.	TRBJ1-4	CASSSDATNEKLFF	TGTGCCAGCAGCTCAGATGCAACTAATGAAAAACTGTTTTTT
TRBV29-1	.	.	TRBJ1-3	CSVIWSSGNTIYF	TGCAGCGTTATTTGGAGCTCTGGAAACACCATATATTTT
TRBV25-1	TRBD1	.	TRBJ1-1	CASDRQGEAFF	TGTGCCAGCGACAGACAGGGGGAAGCTTTCTTT
TRBV4-1	TRBD1	many	TRBJ2-5	CASSQGVDREETQYF	TGCGCCAGCAGCCAAGGGGTGGACAGGGAAGAGACCCAGTACTTC
TRBV15	.	few	TRBJ1-2	CATSPPDSGGYTF	TGTGCCACCAGCCCCCCCGACAGTGGTGGCTACACCTTC
TRBV28	.	.	TRBJ2-7	CASSFLGKHPYEQYF	TGTGCCAGCAGTTTCTTGGGGAAACACCCCTACGAGCAGTACTTC
TRBV7-2	TRBD2	many	TRBJ2-2	CASSSPELAGPTGELFF	TGTGCCAGCAGCTCTCCCGAACTAGCGGGGCCCACCGGGGAGCTGTTTTTT
TRBV29-1	TRBD2	once	TRBJ2-1	CSGRAGGPGNEQFF	TGCAGCGGACGAGCGGGGGGGCCGGGCAATGAGCAGTTCTTC
TRBV9	.	.	TRBJ2-1	CASSAAAYNEQFF	TGTGCCAGCAGCGCCGCGGCGTACAATGAGCAGTTCTTC
TRBV3-1	TRBD1	.	TRBJ2-2	CASSGRGQGAHTGELFF	TGTGCCAGCAGCGGCCGCGGGCAGGGGGCGCACACCGGGGAGCTGTTTTTT
TRBV2	TRBD2	.	TRBJ2-5	CASSEMNSGITQETQYF	TGTGCCAGCAGTGAAATGAATAGCGGGATCACCCAAGAGACCCAGTACTTC
TRBV28	.	.	TRBJ1-5	CASTFTGSNQPQHF	TGTGCCAGCACATTCACAGGGAGCAATCAGCCCCAGCATTTT
TRBV7-7	.	few	TRBJ2-3	CASSPEGGTDTQYF	TGTGCTAGCAGCCCAGAGGGGGGCACAGATACGCAGTATTTT
TRBV5-6	TRBD1	few	TRBJ1-2	CASSLGQGGPYGYTF	TGTGCCAGCAGCTTGGGGCAGGGGGGACCTTATGGCTACACCTTC
TRBV4-3	.	.	TRBJ2-1	CASSQGSAQGYNEQFF	TGCGCCAGCAGCCAAGGATCGGCACAGGGCTACAATGAGCAGTTCTTC
TRBV28	.	many	TRBJ1-1	CASSYLAGANTEAFF	TGTGCCAGCAGTTATCTTGCAGGGGCAAACACTGAAGCTTTCTTT
TRBV3-1	.	.	TRBJ2-1	CASSQAGTPWVNEQFF	TGTGCCAGCAGCCAGGCCGGGACTCCCTGGGTCAATGAGCAGTTCTTC
TRBV10-3	TRBD1	few	TRBJ2-1	CAIWTGGSNNEQFF	TGTGCCATCTGGACAGGGGGTTCGAACAATGAGCAGTTCTTC
TRBV19	TRBD1	few	TRBJ2-7	CASSISQTGLNSYEQYF	TGTGCCAGTAGTATATCCCAGACAGGGCTAAACTCCTACGAGCAGTACTTC
TRBV6-2/TRBV6-3	.	many	TRBJ2-3	CASSYPGGTDTQYF	TGTGCCAGCAGTTACCCCGGGGGCACAGATACGCAGTATTTT
TRBV6-6	.	.	TRBJ1-1	CASSYSGRHTEAFF	TGTGCCAGCAGTTACTCGGGGAGGCACACTGAAGCTTTCTTT
TRBV20-1	.	few	TRBJ2-1	CSATFLVGNSAPRVTQGFF	TGCAGTGCAACCTTCTTAGTGGGGAATAGTGCCCCTCGGGTGACTCAAGGTTTCTTC
TRBV6-5	TRBD2	many	TRBJ2-5	CASSPQRGLETQYF	TGTGCCAGCAGCCCCCAGCGGGGGCTCGAGACCCAGTACTTC
TRBV28	.	few	TRBJ1-2	CASSLPTGWLDYGYTF	TGTGCCAGCAGTTTGCCGACAGGCTGGTTGGACTATGGCTACACCTTC
TRBV5-1	.	few	TRBJ1-2	CASSLATRDPFYGYTF	TGCGCCAGCAGCTTGGCCACTCGGGACCCTTTCTATGGCTACACCTTC
TRBV28	TRBD2	few	TRBJ2-3	CASSLLAGGLNTQYF	TGTGCCAGCAGTTTATTAGCGGGGGGGCTGAATACGCAGTATTTT
TRBV12-3/TRBV12-4	TRBD1	few	TRBJ2-7	CASISSGTGNYEQYF	TGTGCCAGCATTTCCTCCGGGACAGGGAACTACGAGCAGTACTTC
TRBV6-2/TRBV6-3	TRBD2	few	TRBJ2-3	CASSLAGGWRGTDTQYF	TGTGCCAGCAGCCTCGCGGGGGGTTGGCGGGGCACAGATACGCAGTATTTT
TRBV10-3	TRBD2	few	TRBJ2-4	CAISAGGDLKSKNIQYF	TGTGCCATCAGCGCGGGGGGCGATTTAAAATCCAAAAACATTCAGTACTTC
TRBV20-1	TRBD1	.	TRBJ2-6	CSARGIGQGLSGANVLTF	TGCAGTGCTAGAGGAATCGGACAGGGGCTCTCTGGGGCCAACGTCCTGACTTTC
TRBV7-3	.	.	TRBJ2-5	CASSPLPAETQYF	TGTGCCAGCAGCCCCCTCCCCGCGGAGACCCAGTACTTC
TRBV7-9	TRBD1	few	TRBJ1-2	CASGSGTVNYGYTF	TGTGCCAGCGGATCCGGGACAGTAAACTATGGCTACACCTTC
TRBV28	TRBD2	few	TRBJ2-3	CASSLRGAGAITDTQYF	TGTGCCAGCAGTTTACGTGGAGCGGGGGCTATCACAGATACGCAGTATTTT
TRBV4-2	TRBD2	few	TRBJ2-1	CASSTGLAGNNEQFF	TGTGCCAGCAGCACCGGACTAGCGGGGAACAATGAGCAGTTCTTC
TRBV7-9	TRBD1	few	TRBJ2-1	CASSFPGQGDRNEQFF	TGTGCCAGCAGCTTCCCGGGACAGGGGGATAGGAATGAGCAGTTCTTC
TRBV14	.	.	TRBJ1-1	CASSPTDWEAEAFF	TGTGCCAGCAGCCCGACGGACTGGGAAGCTGAAGCTTTCTTT
TRBV12-3/TRBV12-4	.	.	TRBJ2-2	CASRPADGWGTGELFF	TGTGCCAGCAGACCCGCGGACGGCTGGGGCACCGGGGAGCTGTTTTTT
TRBV7-9	.	.	TRBJ2-3	CASSLGYLAETVTDTQYF	TGTGCCAGCAGCTTAGGGTATTTAGCGGAGACTGTCACAGATACGCAGTATTTT
TRBV28	TRBD1	.	TRBJ1-6	CASSYPDRAGYNSPLHF	TGTGCCAGCAGTTACCCAGACAGGGCAGGCTATAATTCACCCCTCCACTTT
TRBV14	.	once	TRBJ1-1	CASSPFGLNTEAFF	TGTGCCAGCAGCCCTTTCGGTTTGAACACTGAAGCTTTCTTT
TRBV6-1	.	.	TRBJ2-4	CASSEWHLAKNIQYF	TGTGCCAGCAGTGAATGGCACTTAGCCAAAAACATTCAGTACTTC
TRBV19	.	.	TRBJ1-4	CASHWALGEKLFF	TGTGCCAGCCATTGGGCCTTGGGGGAAAAACTGTTTTTT
TRBV29-1	.	.	TRBJ2-2	CSIPGHQGGELFF	TGCAGCATCCCGGGCCATCAGGGCGGGGAGCTGTTTTTT
TRBV25-1	.	few	TRBJ1-2	CATLSNRGYGYTF	TGTGCCACCCTTTCAAACCGGGGCTATGGCTACACCTTC
TRBV6-5	.	few	TRBJ1-1	CASSYGTLEAFF	TGTGCCAGCAGTTACGGGACCCTTGAAGCTTTCTTT
TRBV14	.	.	TRBJ2-7	CASSQVTGPYEQYF	TGTGCCAGCAGCCAAGTTACAGGCCCCTACGAGCAGTACTTC